What follows describes a single T cell receptor beta chain. This entry belongs to a study of control samples from healthy donors and cancer patients. Generated by immunoSEQ multiplex PCR, the TCRdb table keeps only in-frame clones and is missing some. Of 120,000 to 150,000 clones in the sample, approximately 92% were seen once. The V gene lost 0 bases and the J gene lost 8 bases, with 7 bases spanning the gap. Germline CDR1 reads MNHNY; CDR2 reads SVGAGI (reference sequence). The CDR3 covers 12 residues. V and J are TRBV6-6 and TRBJ1-2; perhaps TRBD1 as D (5 bases). The receptor's source is a man in his thirties or forties in good health. The sequenced sample consisted of blood. This chain's CDR3 is CASSYSGEGYTF. CDR3 sequence (DNA): TGTGCCAGCAGTTACTCGGGGGAAGGCTACACCTTC.